These 24 T cell receptor beta chains came from one sample sequenced in a study of CXCR3-negative and CXCR3-positive naive CD8 T cells. Broader study findings: For CXCR3-positive naive cells, TRB CDR3s were more hydrophobic than those of CXCR3-negative naive cells.

In preparing the TRB cDNA libraries, 5' RACE with UMI labels was used. TCRdb re-called the 5' RACE reads, yielding one record per CDR3 amino acid sequence without DNA. Its clone listing holds some 120,000 distinct CDR3 sequences. These receptors are not linked to any known antigen. Material: naive CXCR3+ CD8+ T cells from blood. Subset: CD45RO-CCR7+CD27+CD95- naive CD8+ T cells expressing CXCR3 (TNR3+). The receptors here all came from a human donor in good health. Some clones in this sample may be carry-over from other donors' samples.

The CDR3 protein is CSVDLGASTDTQYF. This chain joins TRBV29-1 and TRBJ2-3. CDR1 and CDR2 (germline): SQVTM, ANQGSEA. This CDR3 has 14 residues.

This rearrangement joins TRBV5-1 to TRBJ2-7; the D call from TCRdb, TRBD2, cannot be confirmed without DNA. The CDR3 totals 18 residues. Germline CDR1 reads SGHRS; CDR2 reads YFSETQ. The CDR3 here is CASSFSWEGEISGNEQYF.

The chain combines TRBV9 with TRBJ2-3. Germline loops: CDR1 SGDLS, CDR2 YYNGEE. There are 11 residues in the CDR3. The chain's CDR3 is CASSVGDTQYF.

V gene TRBV19 combines with J gene TRBJ2-1; without DNA, the TCRdb call of TRBD2 cannot be checked. The CDR3 loop spans 17 amino acids. Germline V gene sequence: CDR1 LNHDA, CDR2 SQIVND (reference sequence). CDR3 sequence reads: CASSYSSGGASYNEQFF.

The chain links TRBV7-9 to TRBJ2-7; lacking DNA, the TRBD1 call made by TCRdb goes unchecked. CDR1 SEHNR and CDR2 FQNEAQ come from the germline V gene (reference sequence). The CDR3 loop spans 15 amino acids. The CDR3 sequence is CASSTSLGATYEQYF.

The chain combines TRBV5-4 with TRBJ2-1; TCRdb selects TRBD1, and the lack of DNA leaves this call unchecked. CDR1 SGHNT and CDR2 YYREEE come from the germline V gene (reference sequence). The CDR3 has 13 amino acids. The CDR3 reads CASSWTGEDEQFF.

The J gene is TRBJ1-1, the V gene TRBV29-1. Germline V gives CDR1 SQVTM, CDR2 ANQGSEA. The length of the CDR3 is 15 residues. The CDR3 protein is CSVEYAGTLNTEAFF.

This sequence joins TRBV13 and TRBJ2-7; absent DNA, TCRdb's TRBD1 call cannot be checked. The CDR3 runs 14 residues. CDR1 is PRHDT, CDR2 FYEKMQ, per germline (reference sequence). The CDR3 protein is CASSLLADSYEQYF.

The CDR3 sequence is CASSFDGSSYEQYF. V and J are TRBV7-6 and TRBJ2-7. The germline V gene encodes CDR1 SGHVS and CDR2 FNYEAQ. The CDR3 is 14 amino acids.

The rearrangement links TRBV29-1 to TRBJ2-1; there is no DNA to check the TCRdb D call of TRBD1. This CDR3 comprises 12 residues. Germline assignment: CDR1 SQVTM and CDR2 ANQGSEA. The CDR3 spells CSVGPGTNEQFF.

The rearrangement links TRBV12-3 or TRBV12-4 to TRBJ1-1; TCRdb picks TRBD1, but there is no DNA to check that call. The CDR3 is 14 residues long. CDR3 region: CASSLYRVNTEAFF.

This chain's CDR3 is CASSLFPGQGKHEQFF. The chain couples TRBV28 to TRBJ2-1; lacking DNA, the TRBD1 call made by TCRdb goes unchecked. This CDR3 is 16 amino acids long. Germline V gives CDR1 MDHEN, CDR2 SYDVKM.

V gene TRBV20-1 combines with J gene TRBJ1-6. Germline V gene data show CDR1 as DFQATT and CDR2 as SNEGSKA (reference sequence). This CDR3 is 19 amino acids long. The CDR3: CSARVPEGLRKGDNSPLHF.

The genes are TRBV7-9 and TRBJ1-1; with no DNA, the TCRdb D assignment of TRBD1 cannot be verified. Germline V gives CDR1 SEHNR, CDR2 FQNEAQ (reference sequence). This CDR3 spans 15 amino acids. CDR3 in amino acids: CASSLEFPGQTEAFF.

The J gene is TRBJ1-1, the V gene TRBV5-1. CDR3 length: 14 residues. Germline CDR1 SGHRS, CDR2 YFSETQ. Here the CDR3 reads CASSLQQLNTEAFF.

The V and J genes are TRBV6-6 and TRBJ1-1; the TCRdb call, TRBD1, lacks DNA for checking. The CDR3 has 12 residues. Germline assignment: CDR1 MNHNY and CDR2 SVGAGI (reference sequence). The CDR3 sequence: CASSYGQFEAFF.

V usage is TRBV9 and J usage is TRBJ1-1. CDR1 and CDR2 from the germline V gene are SGDLS and YYNGEE. This CDR3 has 15 amino acids. The CDR3 region is CASSASGIMNTEAFF. Using reference TRBV9 and TRBJ1-1 for the parts outside the CDR3, the full variable domain is DSGVTQTPKHLITATGQRVTLRCSPRSGDLSVYWYQQSLDQGLQFLIQYYNGEERAKGNILERFSAQQFPDLHSELNLSSLELGDSALYFCASSASGIMNTEAFFGQGTRLTVV.

The rearrangement joins TRBV20-1 to TRBJ2-5; TCRdb names TRBD2, which stays unverified in the absence of DNA. The CDR3 totals 17 residues. From germline, CDR1 is DFQATT and CDR2 SNEGSKA (reference sequence). The CDR3 protein is CSAREPLKAGGLETQYF.

V usage is TRBV14 and J usage is TRBJ1-5. Germline V lookup: CDR1 SGHDN, CDR2 FVKESK. This CDR3 contains 14 residues. The CDR3 region is CASSPLDSNQPQHF.

The chain employs TRBV12-3 or TRBV12-4 and TRBJ1-1; TCRdb selects TRBD1, and the lack of DNA leaves this call unchecked. This CDR3 spans 15 amino acids. CDR3 loop: CASSEGTGLYTEAFF.

The chain combines TRBV12-3 or TRBV12-4 with TRBJ1-2; TCRdb lists TRBD1, though no DNA is available to test this call. The CDR3 runs 14 residues. The CDR3: CASTKGGGDYGYTF.

This rearrangement joins TRBV6-5 to TRBJ1-1; without DNA, the TCRdb call of TRBD1 cannot be checked. This CDR3 is built from 14 residues. The germline V gene encodes CDR1 MNHEY and CDR2 SVGAGI. This CDR3 is CASSLTGVDTEAFF.

The rearrangement links TRBV7-8 to TRBJ2-7. Germline-derived CDR1 and CDR2 are SGHVS and FQNEAQ. The CDR3 consists of 14 residues. The CDR3 sequence is CASSLVGENYEQYF. The full variable domain, its missing parts supplied by reference TRBV7-8 and TRBJ2-7, is GAGVSQSPRYKVAKRGQDVALRCDPISGHVSLFWYQQALGQGPEFLTYFQNEAQLDKSGLPSDRFFAERPEGSVSTLKIQRTQQEDSAVYLCASSLVGENYEQYFGPGTRLTVT.

This chain links TRBV3-1 with TRBJ2-3. CDR3 length equals 15 residues. Germline CDR1 reads LGHDT; CDR2 reads YNNKEL (reference sequence). This CDR3 is CASSQESPFTDTQYF.